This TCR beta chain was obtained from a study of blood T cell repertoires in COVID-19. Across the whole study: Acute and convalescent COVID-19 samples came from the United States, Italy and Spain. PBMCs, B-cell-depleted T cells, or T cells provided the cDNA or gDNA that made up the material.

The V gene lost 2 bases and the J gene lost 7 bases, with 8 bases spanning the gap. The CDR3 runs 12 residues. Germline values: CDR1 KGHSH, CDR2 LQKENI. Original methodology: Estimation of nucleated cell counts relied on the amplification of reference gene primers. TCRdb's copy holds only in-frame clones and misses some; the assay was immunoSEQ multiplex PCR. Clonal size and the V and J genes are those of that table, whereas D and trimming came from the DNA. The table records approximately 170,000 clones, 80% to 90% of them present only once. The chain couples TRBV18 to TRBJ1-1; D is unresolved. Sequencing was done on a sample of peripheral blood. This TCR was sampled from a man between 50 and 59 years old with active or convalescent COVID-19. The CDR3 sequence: CASSPRGDEAFF. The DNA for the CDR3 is TGTGCCAGCTCACCAAGAGGTGATGAAGCTTTCTTT.